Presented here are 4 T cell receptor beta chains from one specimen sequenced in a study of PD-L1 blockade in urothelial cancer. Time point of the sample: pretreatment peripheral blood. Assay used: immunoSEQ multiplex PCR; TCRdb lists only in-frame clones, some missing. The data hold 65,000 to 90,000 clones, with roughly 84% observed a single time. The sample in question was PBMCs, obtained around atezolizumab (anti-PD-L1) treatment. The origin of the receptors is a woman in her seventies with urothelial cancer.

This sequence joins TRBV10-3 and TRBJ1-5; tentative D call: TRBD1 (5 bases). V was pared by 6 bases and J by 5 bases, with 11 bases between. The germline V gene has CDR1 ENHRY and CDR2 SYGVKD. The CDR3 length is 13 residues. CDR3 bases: TGTGCCATCAGCCGGGACTATGATCAGCCCCAGCATTTT. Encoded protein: CAISRDYDQPQHF.

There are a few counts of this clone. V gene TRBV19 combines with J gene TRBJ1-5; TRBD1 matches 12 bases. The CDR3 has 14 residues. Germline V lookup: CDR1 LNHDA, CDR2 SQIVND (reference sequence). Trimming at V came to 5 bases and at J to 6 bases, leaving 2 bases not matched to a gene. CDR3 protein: CASSGTGGGQPQHF. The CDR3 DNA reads TGTGCCAGTAGTGGGACAGGGGGCGGTCAGCCCCAGCATTTT.

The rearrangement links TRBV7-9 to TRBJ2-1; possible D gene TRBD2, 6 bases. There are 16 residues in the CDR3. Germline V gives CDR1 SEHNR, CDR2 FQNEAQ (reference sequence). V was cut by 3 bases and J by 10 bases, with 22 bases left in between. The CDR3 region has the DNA TGTGCCAGCAGCTTGGGGACTCCGGAACTGGTCTTAGAGCAGTTCTTC. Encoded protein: CASSLGTPELVLEQFF.

The CDR3 reads CASSSDSYGYTF. In DNA, the CDR3 is TGTGCCAGCAGTTCCGACAGCTATGGCTACACCTTC. This chain uses TRBV6-5 with TRBJ1-2, with a tentative D call TRBD1 (5 bases). The CDR3 totals 12 residues. The germline V gene has CDR1 MNHEY and CDR2 SVGAGI. Between the trimmed V and J ends, which lost 4 bases and 4 bases, there was a span of 7 bases.